One and the same sample provided the 5 T cell receptor beta chains below, sequenced in a study of blood T cell repertoires in COVID-19. TCRdb's copy holds only in-frame clones and misses some; the assay was immunoSEQ multiplex PCR. The sample records some 260,000 clones, around nine tenths being singletons. Sequencing was done on a sample of PBMCs or T cells enriched from blood (not recorded which). Receptors originate from a woman aged 18-35 years who had recovered from COVID-19.

This chain links TRBV2 with TRBJ2-2; D might be TRBD2 (5 bases). The CDR3 length is 13 residues. With 7 bases removed from V and 4 bases from J, the gap between germline ends came to 10 bases. Per the germline V gene, CDR1 is SNHLY and CDR2 is FYNNEI. CDR3 amino acids: CASKVGVTGELFF. CDR3 nucleotide sequence: TGTGCCAGCAAAGTCGGGGTCACCGGGGAGCTGTTTTTT.

The chain employs TRBV29-1 and TRBJ1-2, with 10 bases lining up with TRBD1. The CDR3 contains 15 residues. Germline V lookup: CDR1 SQVTM, CDR2 ANQGSEA. V lost 7 bases and J lost 4; bases outside the gene matches: 12. CDR3 region: CSDWAGTGEAYGYTF. CDR3 DNA sequence: TGCAGCGACTGGGCCGGGACAGGGGAAGCCTATGGCTACACCTTC.

The genes are TRBV19 and TRBJ1-5; TRBD1 is a possible D gene (5 bases). The CDR3 runs 15 residues. Germline V gene data show CDR1 as LNHDA and CDR2 as SQIVND (reference sequence). Between the trimmed V and J ends, which lost 1 base and 3 bases, there was a span of 10 bases. The CDR3 bases are TGTGCCAGTAGTATAGCCCCGACAGACAATCAGCCCCAGCATTTT. Protein sequence: CASSIAPTDNQPQHF. Full variable domain (rest looked up from reference TRBV19 and TRBJ1-5): DGGITQSPKYLFRKEGQNVTLSCEQNLNHDAMYWYRQDPGQGLRLIYYSQIVNDFQKGDIAEGYSVSREKKESFPLTVTSAQKNPTAFYLCASSIAPTDNQPQHFGDGTRLSIL.

This chain connects TRBV7-3 to TRBJ2-2, with D uncertain. Trimming left V 0 bases short and J 5 bases short, with 7 bases between. This CDR3 comprises 14 residues. Germline V lookup: CDR1 SGHTA, CDR2 FQGTGA. The CDR3, as DNA: TGTGCCAGCAGCTTAACTTCCAGTACCGGGGAGCTGTTTTTT. Translation gives CASSLTSSTGELFF.

The chain uses TRBV6-6 and TRBJ2-4; TRBD1 aligns across 7 bases. This CDR3 region has 16 residues. Germline assignment: CDR1 MNHNY and CDR2 SVGAGI (reference sequence). Trimming at V came to 6 bases and at J to 0 bases, leaving 8 bases not matched to a gene. The CDR3 loop reads CASSKRQGLAKNIQYF. The CDR3, as DNA: TGTGCCAGCAGCAAAAGACAGGGTTTAGCCAAAAACATTCAGTACTTC.